The 21 T cell receptor beta chains given below trace back to one sample, sequenced in a study of cytomegalovirus exposure and HLA in healthy donors. The PCR employed 60 Vbeta primers together with 13 Jbeta primers. Clones were read by immunoSEQ multiplex PCR, and TCRdb kept only the in-frame ones, dropping some. The sample records about 170,000 clones, about 75% being singletons. The specimen sequenced was PBMCs. The receptors here all came from a female donor in good health and CMV-seronegative.

There are a few counts of this clone. The CDR3 loop reads CASSPGFRDQPQHF. Written as DNA, the CDR3 is TGTGCCAGCTCACCAGGGTTTCGGGATCAGCCCCAGCATTTT. The chain has TRBV18 and TRBJ1-5; D remains unclear. V was trimmed by 2 bases and J by 5 bases, leaving 10 bases between them. Germline V gene sequence: CDR1 KGHSH, CDR2 LQKENI. The CDR3 has 14 amino acids.

The V call is TRBV6-1, the J call TRBJ2-5; a weak D match, TRBD2 (5 bases). The J call may be wrong; the DNA end is better matched by TRBJ2-7. CDR3 length equals 14 residues. Germline loops: CDR1 MNHNS, CDR2 SASEGT. The CDR3 DNA reads TGTGCCAGCAAGACCGGGATCGCATTCCACGAGCAGTACTTC. It is translated as CASKTGIAFHEQYF.

This clone has only a few counts. The rearrangement links TRBV13 to TRBJ2-7, with TRBD1 identical over 9 bases. This CDR3 is 14 amino acids long. CDR1 PRHDT and CDR2 FYEKMQ come from the germline V gene (reference sequence). V was clipped by 3 bases and J by 5 bases; unmatched bases: 5. The CDR3, as DNA: TGTGCCAGCAGCTTTAGACAGGGGGGCCACGAGCAGTACTTC. Translating gives CASSFRQGGHEQYF.

This chain joins TRBV7-9 and TRBJ1-6; TRBD1 matches 7 bases. Trimming took 1 base from V and 9 from J; bases not matched to a gene: 6. The CDR3 length is 15 residues. CDR1 and CDR2 (germline): SEHNR, FQNEAQ (reference sequence). The CDR3 region is CASSLGQGVGSPLHF. As DNA, the CDR3 is TGTGCCAGCAGCTTAGGGCAGGGGGTAGGTTCACCCCTCCACTTT. Full variable domain (rest looked up from reference TRBV7-9 and TRBJ1-6): DTGVSQNPRHKITKRGQNVTFRCDPISEHNRLYWYRQTLGQGPEFLTYFQNEAQLEKSRLLSDRFSAERPKGSFSTLEIQRTEQGDSAMYLCASSLGQGVGSPLHFGNGTRLTVT.

This clone was counted once. This chain links TRBV7-9 with TRBJ1-1, with a tentative D call TRBD1 (5 bases). This CDR3 is 16 amino acids long. CDR1 SEHNR and CDR2 FQNEAQ come from the germline V gene (reference sequence). Trimming shortened V by 2 bases and J by 5 bases, and 18 bases separated the two germline ends. This chain's CDR3 is CASSLKGPPGRTEAFF. The CDR3 DNA reads TGTGCCAGCAGCTTAAAGGGGCCCCCGGGGAGGACTGAAGCTTTCTTT.

J is TRBJ2-7 and V is TRBV27, with TRBD1 as a possible D gene (6 bases). The V end was cut by 6 bases, the J end by 3 bases, with 15 bases between. The CDR3 sequence is 14 residues long. The germline V gene encodes CDR1 MNHEY and CDR2 SMNVEV (reference sequence). CDR3: CASRDRAGDYEQYF. CDR3 coding DNA: TGTGCCAGCAGGGACCGGGCAGGGGACTACGAGCAGTACTTC.

CDR3 DNA: TGTGCCAGCAGCCTCGAGGGGCTAGCGGGGGGAAAGAGCACAGATACGCAGTATTTT. This encodes CASSLEGLAGGKSTDTQYF. The chain recombines TRBV7-6 with TRBJ2-3; 11 nucleotides match TRBD2. Looked up from germline, CDR1 is SGHVS and CDR2 is FNYEAQ. With 5 bases clipped from V and 0 bases from J, the junction kept 13 bases outside the gene matches. This CDR3 has 19 residues.

This clone is a singleton in its sample. The CDR3 does not end in the conserved phenylalanine or tryptophan, so this is likely a read error. The rearrangement uses TRBV7-9 and TRBJ1-2, with 12 bases matching TRBD1. CDR1 and CDR2 from the germline V gene are SEHNR and FQNEAQ (reference sequence). CDR3 size: 15 residues. Germline trimming cut 3 bases from V and 6 bases from J; bases unmatched to any gene: 5. The chain's CDR3 is CASSFWDRGRNGYTL. The DNA for the CDR3 is TGTGCCAGCAGCTTTTGGGACAGGGGGCGGAATGGCTACACCCTC.

J is TRBJ1-3 and V is TRBV7-8; no definite D call. Looked up from germline, CDR1 is SGHVS and CDR2 is FQNEAQ. V was clipped by 1 base and J by 0 bases, with 10 bases between them. The CDR3 consists of 16 residues. CDR3 bases: TGTGCCAGCAGCTTAGAAGATCCGAGCTCTGGAAACACCATATATTTT. It yields the protein CASSLEDPSSGNTIYF.

The V gene is TRBV19, the J gene TRBJ1-4, with 9 positions matching TRBD1. This CDR3 has 15 amino acids. The germline gives CDR1 LNHDA, CDR2 SQIVND (reference sequence). Trimming took 6 bases from V and 6 from J; bases not matched to a gene: 8. The CDR3 nucleotides are TGTGCCAGTAGACGGGGGGACAGGGATGATGAAAAACTGTTTTTT. As protein: CASRRGDRDDEKLFF.

The rearrangement joins TRBV7-7 to TRBJ2-1; tentative D call: TRBD1 (6 bases). CDR1 is SSHAT and CDR2 is FNYEAQ in the germline V gene (reference sequence). V was trimmed by 4 bases and J by 4 bases, leaving 14 bases between them. The CDR3 covers 15 residues. CDR3 in DNA: TGTGCCAGCAGCTCCACCGGGACACCTTACAATGAGCAGTTCTTC. Encoded protein: CASSSTGTPYNEQFF. The whole variable domain, remainder taken from reference TRBV7-7 and TRBJ2-1, is GAGVSQSPRYKVTKRGQDVTLRCDPISSHATLYWYQQALGQGPEFLTYFNYEAQPDKSGLPSDRFSAERPEGSISTLTIQRTEQRDSAMYRCASSSTGTPYNEQFFGPGTRLTVL.

This chain uses TRBV10-3 with TRBJ2-7, with 7 bases that match TRBD2. The CDR3 is made up of 12 amino acids. The V gene's germline CDR1 is ENHRY and CDR2 SYGVKD. Losses at the gene ends were 4 bases for V and 6 bases for J; bases not matched to a gene: 3. The CDR3 region has the DNA TGTGCCATCAGTGGGGGGGGAACCGAGCAGTACTTC. It codes for CAISGGGTEQYF.

V usage is TRBV27 and J usage is TRBJ2-7; no reliable D call. V lost 2 bases and J 3 bases, leaving 11 bases between the germline ends. The CDR3 has 14 residues. Per germline, CDR1 MNHEY and CDR2 SMNVEV (reference sequence). The CDR3 nucleotides are TGTGCCAGCAGTTTACGTGAATCGCGCTACGAGCAGTACTTC. Amino acids: CASSLRESRYEQYF.

The rearrangement joins TRBV7-2 to TRBJ1-2, with a tentative D call TRBD1 (6 bases). The ends were cut back, 5 bases at V and 0 bases at J, with 13 bases in the middle. The length of the CDR3 is 15 residues. Germline loops: CDR1 SGHTA, CDR2 FQGNSA. The CDR3 sequence is CASSLDRSPNYGYTF. CDR3 coding DNA: TGTGCCAGCAGCCTCGACAGGAGCCCTAACTATGGCTACACCTTC.

Remarks on this clone: Other DNA sequences in this sample translate to the same CDR3. V gene TRBV27 combines with J gene TRBJ2-3; possibly TRBD1 for D (6 bases). CDR1 and CDR2 from the germline V gene are MNHEY and SMNVEV (reference sequence). The CDR3 length is 13 residues. V was cut by 3 bases and J by 3 bases, with 7 bases left in between. CDR3 nucleotide sequence: TGTGCCAGCAGTTTTCAGGGGACAGATACGCAGTATTTT. It encodes CASSFQGTDTQYF.

V gene TRBV27 combines with J gene TRBJ1-1, with TRBD1 matching 7 bases. V shed 4 bases, J shed 1 base, and the junction held 9 bases outside the gene matches. The CDR3 sequence is 16 residues long. Germline values: CDR1 MNHEY, CDR2 SMNVEV (reference sequence). The CDR3: CASSSPRRTGNTEAFF. The DNA for the CDR3 is TGTGCCAGCAGTTCCCCCCGTCGGACAGGGAACACTGAAGCTTTCTTT.

This clone was seen a few times. The chain joins TRBV19 to TRBJ2-5; TRBD1 matches at 9 bases. Germline V gene sequence: CDR1 LNHDA, CDR2 SQIVND (reference sequence). CDR3 length equals 14 residues. After removal of 5 bases from V and 4 bases from J, the junction contained 5 bases not matched to a gene. CDR3 coding DNA: TGTGCCAGTAGTTGGGACAGGGTCGGAGAGACCCAGTACTTC. This codes for CASSWDRVGETQYF.

The sample holds a few counts of this clone. The rearrangement joins TRBV6-1 to TRBJ1-2, with a possible D match to TRBD1 (5 bases). The CDR3 has 14 residues. Between the trimmed V and J ends, which lost 6 bases and 7 bases, there was a span of 18 bases. Per the germline V gene, CDR1 is MNHNS and CDR2 is SASEGT. The CDR3 protein is CASSARGGKIGYTF. CDR3 bases: TGTGCCAGCAGCGCCCGGGGGGGAAAGATTGGCTACACCTTC.

This clone occurred once. This chain links TRBV9 with TRBJ1-2; possibly TRBD1 for D (5 bases). Germline values: CDR1 SGDLS, CDR2 YYNGEE. This CDR3 has 14 amino acids. Trimming shortened V by 0 bases and J by 6 bases, and 12 bases separated the two germline ends. The CDR3 sequence: CASSVGRQGHGYTF. In nucleotides, the CDR3 is TGTGCCAGCAGCGTAGGGCGGCAGGGTCATGGCTACACCTTC. Looking up the rest from reference TRBV9 and TRBJ1-2 gives the full variable domain: DSGVTQTPKHLITATGQRVTLRCSPRSGDLSVYWYQQSLDQGLQFLIQYYNGEERAKGNILERFSAQQFPDLHSELNLSSLELGDSALYFCASSVGRQGHGYTFGSGTRLTVV.

The V call is TRBV30, the J call TRBJ2-2, with 10 bases fitting TRBD2. CDR1 GTSNPN and CDR2 SVGIG come from the germline V gene (reference sequence). The V gene end was trimmed by 5 bases and the J gene end by 0 bases; junction bases not matched to a gene: 3. The CDR3 consists of 15 residues. The CDR3 region is CAWEREGANTGELFF. DNA for the CDR3: TGTGCCTGGGAGCGGGAGGGGGCGAACACCGGGGAGCTGTTTTTT.

The chain couples TRBV9 to TRBJ2-2; TRBD1 aligns across 8 bases. Germline V gene lookup returns CDR1 SGDLS and CDR2 YYNGEE. V lost 6 bases to trimming and J lost 1 base; unmatched junction nucleotides: 11. This CDR3 comprises 17 residues. DNA for the CDR3: TGTGCCAGCACCTTCCCCGTGGACAGGGAGAACACCGGGGAGCTGTTTTTT. It specifies CASTFPVDRENTGELFF.